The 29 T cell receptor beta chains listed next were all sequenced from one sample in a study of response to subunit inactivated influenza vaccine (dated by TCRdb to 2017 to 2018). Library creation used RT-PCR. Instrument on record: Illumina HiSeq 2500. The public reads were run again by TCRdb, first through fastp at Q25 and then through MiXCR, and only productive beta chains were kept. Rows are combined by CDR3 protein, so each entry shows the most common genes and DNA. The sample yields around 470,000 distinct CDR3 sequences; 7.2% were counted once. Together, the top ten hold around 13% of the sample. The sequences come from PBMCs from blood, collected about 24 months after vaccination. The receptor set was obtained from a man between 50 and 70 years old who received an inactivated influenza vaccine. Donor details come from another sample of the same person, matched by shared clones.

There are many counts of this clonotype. DNA for the CDR3: TGCGCCAGCAGCTTGCAGGGACTAGCGGGAGTGGATACGCAGTATTTT. Translated: CASSLQGLAGVDTQYF. The chain has TRBV5-1 and TRBJ2-3, with 14 nucleotides matching TRBD2. V shed 1 base and J 6 bases; nucleotides not matched to a gene: 4. The V gene's germline CDR1 is SGHRS and CDR2 YFSETQ. This CDR3 comprises 16 residues.

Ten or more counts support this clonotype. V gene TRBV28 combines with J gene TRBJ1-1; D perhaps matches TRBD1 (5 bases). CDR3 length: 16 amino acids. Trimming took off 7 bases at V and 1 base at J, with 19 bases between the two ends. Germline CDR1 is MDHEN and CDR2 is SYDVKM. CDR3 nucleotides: TGTGCCAGCAACACCGGGAGCGGGGGTTGGAACACTGAAGCTTTCTTT. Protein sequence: CASNTGSGGWNTEAFF.

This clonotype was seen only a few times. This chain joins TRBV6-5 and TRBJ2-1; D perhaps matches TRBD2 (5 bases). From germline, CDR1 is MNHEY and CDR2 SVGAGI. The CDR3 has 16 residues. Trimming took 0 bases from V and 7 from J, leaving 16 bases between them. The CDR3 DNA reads TGTGCCAGCAGTTACTCGATAACGAGGGTAAAGAATGAGCAGTTCTTC. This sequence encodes CASSYSITRVKNEQFF.

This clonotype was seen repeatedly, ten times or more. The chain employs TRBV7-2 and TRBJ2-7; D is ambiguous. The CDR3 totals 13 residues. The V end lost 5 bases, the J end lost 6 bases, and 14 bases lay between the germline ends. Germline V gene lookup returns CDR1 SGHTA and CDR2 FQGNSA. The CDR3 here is CASSLSTASEQYF. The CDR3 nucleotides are TGTGCCAGCAGCCTAAGCACGGCGTCCGAGCAGTACTTC.

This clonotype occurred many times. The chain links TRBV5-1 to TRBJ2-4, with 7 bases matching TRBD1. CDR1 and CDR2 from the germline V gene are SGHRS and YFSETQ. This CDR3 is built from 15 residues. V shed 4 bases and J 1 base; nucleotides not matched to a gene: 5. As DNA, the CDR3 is TGCGCCAGCAGCCCAACGGACAGGGCCAAAAACATTCAGTACTTC. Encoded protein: CASSPTDRAKNIQYF.

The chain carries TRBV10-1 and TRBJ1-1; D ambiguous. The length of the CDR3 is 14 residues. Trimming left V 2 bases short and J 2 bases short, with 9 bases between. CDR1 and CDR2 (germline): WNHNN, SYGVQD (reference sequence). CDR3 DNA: TGCGCCAGCAGTGAGGTCAGACCAAACACTGAAGCTTTCTTT. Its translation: CASSEVRPNTEAFF.

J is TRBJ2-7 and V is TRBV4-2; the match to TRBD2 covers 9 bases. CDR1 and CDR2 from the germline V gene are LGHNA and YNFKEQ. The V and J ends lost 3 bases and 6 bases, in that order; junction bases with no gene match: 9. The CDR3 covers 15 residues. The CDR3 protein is CASSQHSGSATEQYF. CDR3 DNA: TGTGCCAGCAGCCAGCATAGCGGGAGTGCTACCGAGCAGTACTTC.

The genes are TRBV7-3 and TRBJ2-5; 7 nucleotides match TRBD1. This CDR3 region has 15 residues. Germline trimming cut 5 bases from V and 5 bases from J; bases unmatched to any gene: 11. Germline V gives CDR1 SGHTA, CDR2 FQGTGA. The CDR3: CASSRTGQIGETQYF. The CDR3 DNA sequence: TGTGCCAGCAGCAGGACAGGACAAATTGGGGAGACCCAGTACTTC.

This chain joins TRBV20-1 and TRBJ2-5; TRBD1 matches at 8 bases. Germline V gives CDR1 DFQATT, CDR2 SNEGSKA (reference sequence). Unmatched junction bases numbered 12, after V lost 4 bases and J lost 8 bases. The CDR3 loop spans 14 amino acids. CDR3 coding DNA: TGCAGTGCTAAGGGACAGGATGCGCAAGGAACCCAGTACTTC. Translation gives CSAKGQDAQGTQYF.

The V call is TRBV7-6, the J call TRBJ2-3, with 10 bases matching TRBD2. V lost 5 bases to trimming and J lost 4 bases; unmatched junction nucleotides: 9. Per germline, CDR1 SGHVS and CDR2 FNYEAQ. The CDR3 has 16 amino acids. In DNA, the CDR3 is TGTGCCAGCAGCACCCTCAGCGGGAGGGCCCCAGATACGCAGTATTTT. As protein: CASSTLSGRAPDTQYF. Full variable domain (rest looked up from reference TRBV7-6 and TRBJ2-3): GAGVSQSPRYKVTKRGQDVALRCDPISGHVSLYWYRQALGQGPEFLTYFNYEAQQDKSGLPNDRFSAERPEGSISTLTIQRTEQRDSAMYRCASSTLSGRAPDTQYFGPGTRLTVL.

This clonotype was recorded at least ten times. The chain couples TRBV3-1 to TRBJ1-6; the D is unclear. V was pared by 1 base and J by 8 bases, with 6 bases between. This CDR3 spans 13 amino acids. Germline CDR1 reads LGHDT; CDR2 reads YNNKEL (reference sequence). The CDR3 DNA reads TGTGCCAGCAGCCAAGGAAGGGATTCACCCCTCCACTTT. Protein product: CASSQGRDSPLHF.

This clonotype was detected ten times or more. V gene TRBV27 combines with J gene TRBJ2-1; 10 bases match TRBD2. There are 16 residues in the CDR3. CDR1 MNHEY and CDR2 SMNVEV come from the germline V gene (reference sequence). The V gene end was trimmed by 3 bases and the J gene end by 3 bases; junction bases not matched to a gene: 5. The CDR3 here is CASSLLAGGRYNEQFF. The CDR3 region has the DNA TGTGCCAGCAGTTTGTTAGCGGGAGGACGCTACAATGAGCAGTTCTTC.

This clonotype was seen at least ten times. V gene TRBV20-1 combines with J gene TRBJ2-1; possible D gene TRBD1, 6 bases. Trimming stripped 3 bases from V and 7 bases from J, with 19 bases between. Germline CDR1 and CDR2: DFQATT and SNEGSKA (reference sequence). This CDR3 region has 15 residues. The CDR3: CSASAGERVQNEQFF. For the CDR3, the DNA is TGCAGTGCTAGTGCAGGGGAAAGAGTACAGAATGAGCAGTTCTTC.

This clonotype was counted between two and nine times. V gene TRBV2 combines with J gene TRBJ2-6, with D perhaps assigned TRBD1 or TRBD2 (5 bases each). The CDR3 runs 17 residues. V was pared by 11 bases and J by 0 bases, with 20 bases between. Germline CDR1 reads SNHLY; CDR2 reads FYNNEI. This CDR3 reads CASKRGQWVSGANVLTF. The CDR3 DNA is TGTGCCTCCAAGAGGGGCCAATGGGTCTCTGGGGCCAACGTCCTGACTTTC.

The CDR3 DNA follows: TGTGCCAGCAGTTTACAGGCGGGGGGGGCCACAGATACGCAGTATTTT. Its protein is CASSLQAGGATDTQYF. The chain joins TRBV12-3 or TRBV12-4 to TRBJ2-3; 9 nucleotides line up with TRBD2. The CDR3 is made up of 16 amino acids. V lost 2 bases, J lost 2 bases, and 5 bases stayed unmatched.

Here the CDR3 DNA reads TGTGCCAGCAGTAGATCAGGGGAATCGGGTGGCTACACCTTC. Protein sequence: CASSRSGESGGYTF. This chain links TRBV6-1 with TRBJ1-2, with a weak D call TRBD1 (6 bases). CDR1 and CDR2 (germline): MNHNS, SASEGT. The CDR3 spans 14 residues. The ends were cut back, 5 bases at V and 7 bases at J, with 17 bases in the middle.

CDR3 sequence reads: CSASEGGNQPQHF. Here the CDR3 DNA reads TGCAGTGCTAGTGAGGGAGGGAATCAGCCCCAGCATTTT. V and J are TRBV20-1 and TRBJ1-5; unclear D gene. Germline CDR1 is DFQATT and CDR2 is SNEGSKA (reference sequence). This CDR3 comprises 13 residues. Trimming took off 3 bases at V and 4 bases at J, with 10 bases between the two ends.

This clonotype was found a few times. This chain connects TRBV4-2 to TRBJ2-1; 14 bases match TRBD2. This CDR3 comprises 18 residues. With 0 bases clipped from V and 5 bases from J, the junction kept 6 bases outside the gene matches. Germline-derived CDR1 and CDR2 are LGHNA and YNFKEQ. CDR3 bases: TGTGCCAGCAGCCAAGAGCAGGGACTAGCGGGGGCAAACAATGAGCAGTTCTTC. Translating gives CASSQEQGLAGANNEQFF.

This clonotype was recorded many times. The CDR3, as DNA: TGTGCCACCAGCAGAGATAGCGGGGTCTCCTACGAGCAGTACTTC. The encoded protein is CATSRDSGVSYEQYF. The chain carries TRBV15 and TRBJ2-7; 8 bases are a match to TRBD2. V dropped 0 bases and J dropped 0; count of bases not matched to a gene: 1. The CDR3 is 15 amino acids. CDR1 is LNHNV, CDR2 YYDKDF, per germline (reference sequence).

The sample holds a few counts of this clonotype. The CDR3 DNA reads as TGTGCCAGCAGCTTAACCAGGTTAAACACCGGGGAGCTGTTTTTT. This gives the protein CASSLTRLNTGELFF. V and J are TRBV7-3 and TRBJ2-2; no firm D call. Germline V gives CDR1 SGHTA, CDR2 FQGTGA. This CDR3 has 15 residues. Trimming removed 0 bases from V and 2 bases from J, with 7 bases in between.

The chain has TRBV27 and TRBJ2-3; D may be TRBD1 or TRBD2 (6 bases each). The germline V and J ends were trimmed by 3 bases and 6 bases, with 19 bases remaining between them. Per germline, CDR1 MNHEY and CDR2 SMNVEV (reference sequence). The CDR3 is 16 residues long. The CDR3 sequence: CASSFYGGRVGDTQYF. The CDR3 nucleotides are TGTGCCAGCAGTTTTTATGGGGGGCGCGTCGGGGATACGCAGTATTTT.

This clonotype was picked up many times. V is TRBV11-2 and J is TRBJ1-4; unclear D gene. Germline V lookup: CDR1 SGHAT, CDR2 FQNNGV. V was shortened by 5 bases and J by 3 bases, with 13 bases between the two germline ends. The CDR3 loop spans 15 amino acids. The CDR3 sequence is CASSPVGPSNEKLFF. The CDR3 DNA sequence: TGTGCCAGCAGCCCCGTGGGTCCTTCTAATGAAAAACTGTTTTTT.

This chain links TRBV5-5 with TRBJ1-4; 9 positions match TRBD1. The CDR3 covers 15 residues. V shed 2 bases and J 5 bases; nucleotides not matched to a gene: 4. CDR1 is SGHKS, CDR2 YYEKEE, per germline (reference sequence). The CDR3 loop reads CASSLGTGRNEKLFF. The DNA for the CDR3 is TGTGCCAGCAGCTTAGGGACAGGGCGAAATGAAAAACTGTTTTTT.

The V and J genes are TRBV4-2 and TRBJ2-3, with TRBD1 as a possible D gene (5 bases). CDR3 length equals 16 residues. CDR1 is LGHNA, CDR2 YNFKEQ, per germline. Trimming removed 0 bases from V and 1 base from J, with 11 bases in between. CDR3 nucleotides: TGTGCCAGCAGCCAAGATCGCAGGGCGGGCACAGATACGCAGTATTTT. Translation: CASSQDRRAGTDTQYF.

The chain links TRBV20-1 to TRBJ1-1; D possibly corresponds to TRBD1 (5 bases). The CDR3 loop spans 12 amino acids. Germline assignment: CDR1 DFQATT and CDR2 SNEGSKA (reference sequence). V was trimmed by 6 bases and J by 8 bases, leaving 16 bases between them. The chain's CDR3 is CSAIRDGGEAFF. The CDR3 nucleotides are TGCAGTGCAATACGGGACGGTGGAGAAGCTTTCTTT.

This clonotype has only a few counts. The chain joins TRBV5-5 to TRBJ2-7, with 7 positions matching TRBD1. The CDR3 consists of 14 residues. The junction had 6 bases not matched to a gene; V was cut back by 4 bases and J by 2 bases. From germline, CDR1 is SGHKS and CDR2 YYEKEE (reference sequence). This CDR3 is CASSDLTGTYEQYF. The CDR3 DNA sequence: TGTGCCAGCAGCGACCTGACAGGGACCTACGAGCAGTACTTC.

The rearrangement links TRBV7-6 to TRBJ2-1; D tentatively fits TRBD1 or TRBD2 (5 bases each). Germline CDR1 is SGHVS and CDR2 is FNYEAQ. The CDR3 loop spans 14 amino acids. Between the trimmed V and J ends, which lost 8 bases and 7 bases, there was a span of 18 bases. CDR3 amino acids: CASGAGTLRNEQFF. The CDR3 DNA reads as TGTGCCAGCGGAGCCGGGACCCTGCGGAATGAGCAGTTCTTC.

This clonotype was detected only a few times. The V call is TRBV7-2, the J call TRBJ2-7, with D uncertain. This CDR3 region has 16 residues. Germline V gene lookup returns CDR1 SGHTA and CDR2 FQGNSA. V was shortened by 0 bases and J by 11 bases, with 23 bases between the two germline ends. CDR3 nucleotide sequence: TGTGCCAGCAGCTTAGCAGGTGGGGTCCCCCTACGACCTAAGTACTTC. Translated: CASSLAGGVPLRPKYF.

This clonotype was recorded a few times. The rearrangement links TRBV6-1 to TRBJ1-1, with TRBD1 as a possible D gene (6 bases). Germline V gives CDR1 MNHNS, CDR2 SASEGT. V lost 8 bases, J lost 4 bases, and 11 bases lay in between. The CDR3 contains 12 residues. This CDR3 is CASQKGGTEAFF. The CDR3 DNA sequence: TGTGCCAGCCAAAAAGGGGGCACTGAAGCTTTCTTT.